This is a list of T cell receptor beta chains from one sample in a study of T cells after yellow fever vaccination. TCRdb independently ran MiXCR on the 5' RACE reads; one entry per CDR3 protein. The sample records 300,000 to 450,000 distinct CDR3 sequences, about 6% being singletons. This specimen consisted of PBMCs, obtained 5 days after the yellow fever booster vaccination. These receptors were obtained from a man aged 25-40 years who received the YFV17D yellow fever vaccine. Each CDR3 is given with its conserved first and last residue.

>TRBV10-3
CAISGGLAEKAEQYF
>TRBV10-3
CAISVGNEQFF
>TRBV7-9
CASSLNAGTGAEAFF
>TRBV9
CASSVDGSSYEQYF
>TRBV7-2
CASSMSSGTLTDTQYF
>TRBV1
CTSSLVVWQYF
>TRBV4-3
CASSPQRLGTDTQYF
>TRBV5-1
CASSLQDSKETQYF
>TRBV7-8
CASSSGGLEQYF
>TRBV20-1
CSARRGQGTQPQHF
>TRBV10-2
CASRGGGDEQYF
>TRBV7-9
CASSPPRASGHEQYF
>TRBV10-3
CAISAGWAGPYSPLHF
>TRBV20-1
CSARKAGGQYEQYF
>TRBV10-3
CAITAGGAGYTF
>TRBV21-1
CASSKVPEVLRFQETQYF